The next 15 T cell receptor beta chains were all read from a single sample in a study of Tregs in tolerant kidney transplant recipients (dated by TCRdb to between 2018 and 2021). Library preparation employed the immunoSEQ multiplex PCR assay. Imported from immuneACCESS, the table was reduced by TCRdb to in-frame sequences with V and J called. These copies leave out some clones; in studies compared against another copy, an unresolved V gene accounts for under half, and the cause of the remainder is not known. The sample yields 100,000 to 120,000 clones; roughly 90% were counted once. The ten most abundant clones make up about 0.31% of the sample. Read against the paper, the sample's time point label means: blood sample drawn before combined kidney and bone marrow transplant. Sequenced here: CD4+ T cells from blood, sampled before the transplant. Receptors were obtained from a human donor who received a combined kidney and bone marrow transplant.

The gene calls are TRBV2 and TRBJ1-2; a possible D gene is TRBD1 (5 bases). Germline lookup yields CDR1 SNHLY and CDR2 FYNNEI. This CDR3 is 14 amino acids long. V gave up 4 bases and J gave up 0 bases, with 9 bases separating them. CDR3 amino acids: CASSGAGPNYGYTF. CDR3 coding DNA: TGTGCCAGCAGTGGGGCAGGGCCTAACTATGGCTACACCTTC.

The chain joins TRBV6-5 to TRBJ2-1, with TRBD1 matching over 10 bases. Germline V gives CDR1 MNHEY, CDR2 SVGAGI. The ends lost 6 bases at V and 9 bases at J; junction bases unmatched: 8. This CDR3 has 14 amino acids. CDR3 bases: TGTGCCAGCAGCCCGGGACAGGGGTACGGTGAGCAGTTCTTC. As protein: CASSPGQGYGEQFF.

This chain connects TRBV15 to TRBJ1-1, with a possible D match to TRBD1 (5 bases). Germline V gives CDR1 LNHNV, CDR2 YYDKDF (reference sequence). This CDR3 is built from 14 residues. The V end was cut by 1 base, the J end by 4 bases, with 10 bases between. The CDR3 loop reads CATSRAVGVTEAFF. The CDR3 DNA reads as TGTGCCACCAGCAGAGCGGTAGGGGTCACTGAAGCTTTCTTT.

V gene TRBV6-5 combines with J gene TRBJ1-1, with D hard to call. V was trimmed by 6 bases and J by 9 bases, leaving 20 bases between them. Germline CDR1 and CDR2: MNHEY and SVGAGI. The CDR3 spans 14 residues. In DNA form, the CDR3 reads TGTGCCAGCAGCCCGACTCAGCGAGGATCAAAAGCTTTCTTT. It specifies CASSPTQRGSKAFF.

CDR3 sequence: CASGLAGYSYEQYF. CDR3 sequence (DNA): TGTGCTTCCGGACTAGCGGGTTATTCCTACGAGCAGTACTTC. This chain links TRBV7-2 with TRBJ2-7; 11 nucleotides align to TRBD2. This CDR3 region has 14 residues. Germline V gene sequence: CDR1 SGHTA, CDR2 FQGNSA.

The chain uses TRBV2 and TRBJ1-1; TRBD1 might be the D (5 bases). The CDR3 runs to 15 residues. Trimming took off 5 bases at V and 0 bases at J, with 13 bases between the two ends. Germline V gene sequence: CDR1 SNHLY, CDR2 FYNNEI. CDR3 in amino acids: CASSSQVLMNTEAFF. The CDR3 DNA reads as TGTGCCAGCAGTTCACAGGTGCTCATGAACACTGAAGCTTTCTTT.

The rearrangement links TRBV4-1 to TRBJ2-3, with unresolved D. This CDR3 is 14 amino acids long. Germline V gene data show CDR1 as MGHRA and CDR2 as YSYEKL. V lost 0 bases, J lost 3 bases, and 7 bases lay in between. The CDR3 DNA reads TGCGCCAGCAGCCAAGATCCTCGGACAGATACGCAGTATTTT. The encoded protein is CASSQDPRTDTQYF.

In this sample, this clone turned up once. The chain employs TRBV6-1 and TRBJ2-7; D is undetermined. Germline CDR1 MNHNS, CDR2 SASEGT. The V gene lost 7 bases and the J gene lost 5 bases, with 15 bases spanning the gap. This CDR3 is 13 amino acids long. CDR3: CASKPPERDEQYF. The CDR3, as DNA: TGTGCCAGCAAACCCCCCGAGCGCGACGAGCAGTACTTC.

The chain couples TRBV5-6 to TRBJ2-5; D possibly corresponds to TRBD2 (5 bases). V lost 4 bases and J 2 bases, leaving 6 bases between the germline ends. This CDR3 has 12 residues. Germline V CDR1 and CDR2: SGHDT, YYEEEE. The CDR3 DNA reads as TGTGCCAGCAGCGGGGAGCAAGAGACCCAGTACTTC. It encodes CASSGEQETQYF.

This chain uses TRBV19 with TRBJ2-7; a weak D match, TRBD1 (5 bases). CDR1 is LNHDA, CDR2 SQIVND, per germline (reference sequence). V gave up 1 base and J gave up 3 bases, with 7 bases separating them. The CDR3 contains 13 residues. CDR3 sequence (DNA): TGTGCCAGTAGTATAGGACAGAGCTACGAGCAGTACTTC. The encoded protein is CASSIGQSYEQYF.

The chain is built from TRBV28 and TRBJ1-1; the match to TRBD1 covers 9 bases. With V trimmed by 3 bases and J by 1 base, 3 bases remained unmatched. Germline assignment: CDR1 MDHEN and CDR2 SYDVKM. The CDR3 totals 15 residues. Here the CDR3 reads CASSFLGQGNTEAFF. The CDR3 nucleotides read TGTGCCAGCAGTTTTTTGGGACAGGGGAACACTGAAGCTTTCTTT.

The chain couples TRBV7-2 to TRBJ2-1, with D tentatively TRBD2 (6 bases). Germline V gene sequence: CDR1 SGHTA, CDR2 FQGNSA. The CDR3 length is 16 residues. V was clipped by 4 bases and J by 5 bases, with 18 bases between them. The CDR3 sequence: CASSYGGVLNNNEQFF. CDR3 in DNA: TGTGCCAGCAGCTACGGAGGGGTACTAAACAACAATGAGCAGTTCTTC. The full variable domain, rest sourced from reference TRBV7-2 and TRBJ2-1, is GAGVSQSPSNKVTEKGKDVELRCDPISGHTALYWYRQSLGQGLEFLIYFQGNSAPDKSGLPSDRFSAERTGGSVSTLTIQRTQQEDSAVYLCASSYGGVLNNNEQFFGPGTRLTVL.

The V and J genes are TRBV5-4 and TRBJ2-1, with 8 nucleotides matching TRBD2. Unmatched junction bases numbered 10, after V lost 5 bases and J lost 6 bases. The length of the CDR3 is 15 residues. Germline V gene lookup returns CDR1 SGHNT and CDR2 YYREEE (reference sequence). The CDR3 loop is CASRPTASGLNEQFF. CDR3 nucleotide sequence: TGTGCCAGCAGACCAACGGCTAGCGGGCTCAATGAGCAGTTCTTC. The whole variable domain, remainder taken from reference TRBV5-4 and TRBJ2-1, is ETGVTQSPTHLIKTRGQQVTLRCSSQSGHNTVSWYQQALGQGPQFIFQYYREEENGRGNFPPRFSGLQFPNYSSELNVNALELDDSALYLCASRPTASGLNEQFFGPGTRLTVL.

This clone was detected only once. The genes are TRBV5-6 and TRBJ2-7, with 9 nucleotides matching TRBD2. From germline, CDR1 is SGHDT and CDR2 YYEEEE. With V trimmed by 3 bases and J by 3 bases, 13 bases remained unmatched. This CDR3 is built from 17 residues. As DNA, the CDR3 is TGTGCCAGCAGCTCGTTTGCGGGAGGGTCCAAAAACTACGAGCAGTACTTC. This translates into CASSSFAGGSKNYEQYF. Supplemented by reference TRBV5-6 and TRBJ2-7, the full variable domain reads DAGVTQSPTHLIKTRGQQVTLRCSPKSGHDTVSWYQQALGQGPQFIFQYYEEEERQRGNFPDRFSGHQFPNYSSELNVNALLLGDSALYLCASSSFAGGSKNYEQYFGPGTRLTVT.

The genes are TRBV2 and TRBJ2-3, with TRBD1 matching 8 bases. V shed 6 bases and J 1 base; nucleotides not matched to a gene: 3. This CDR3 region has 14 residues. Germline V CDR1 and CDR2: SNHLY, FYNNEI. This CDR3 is CASRGDRRTDTQYF. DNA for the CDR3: TGTGCCAGCAGAGGGGACAGGCGCACAGATACGCAGTATTTT.